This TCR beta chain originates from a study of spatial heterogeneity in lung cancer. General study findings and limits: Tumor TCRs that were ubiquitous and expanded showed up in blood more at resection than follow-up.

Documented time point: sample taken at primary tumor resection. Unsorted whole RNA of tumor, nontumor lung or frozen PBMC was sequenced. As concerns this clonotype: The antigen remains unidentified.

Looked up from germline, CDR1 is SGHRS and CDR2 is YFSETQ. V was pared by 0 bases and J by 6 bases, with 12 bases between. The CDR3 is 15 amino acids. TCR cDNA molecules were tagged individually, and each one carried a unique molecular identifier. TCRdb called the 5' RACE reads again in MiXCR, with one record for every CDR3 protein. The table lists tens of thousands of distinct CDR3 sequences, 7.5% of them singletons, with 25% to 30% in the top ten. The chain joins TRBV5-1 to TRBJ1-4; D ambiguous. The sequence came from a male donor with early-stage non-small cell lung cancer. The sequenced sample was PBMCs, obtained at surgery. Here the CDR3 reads CASSLAGRIYEKLFF. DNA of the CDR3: TGCGCCAGCAGCTTGGCCGGTCGGATTTATGAAAAACTGTTTTTT.